This paragraph covers one TCR beta chain sequence. Its antigen is not identified. TCR beta VDJ and CDR3 profiles were obtained from a genomic DNA template. Via MiXCR, TCRdb re-called the reads, giving one row per CDR3 protein. The top ten clones hold 15% to 20% of a sample with about 200,000 distinct CDR3 sequences, under 55% of them seen once. Trimming removed 1 base from V and 1 base from J, with 10 bases in between. The CDR3 is 15 amino acids. Germline assignment: CDR1 LNHNV and CDR2 YYDKDF (reference sequence). This specimen belongs to a study of CD8+CD57+ T cells in acquired aplastic anemia. Overall study results and limits: Controls did not differ significantly from patients in CD8+ Simpson's diversity.

It was patients with CD8+CD57+ cell expansion by flow cytometry who were chosen for sequencing. The V and J genes are TRBV15 and TRBJ1-1, with D possibly matching TRBD1 (5 bases). Sequenced sample: sorted CD4+, CD8+, or CD8+CD57+ T cells (not recorded which) from PBMCs. The sequence derives from a human donor with aplastic anemia. CDR3 sequence: CATSRVITGNTEAFF. The CDR3 region has the DNA TGTGCCACCAGCAGAGTGATCACAGGGAACACTGAAGCTTTCTTT. Combining the CDR3 with reference TRBV15 and TRBJ1-1 gives the whole variable domain DAMVIQNPRYQVTQFGKPVTLSCSQTLNHNVMYWYQQKSSQAPKLLFHYYDKDFNNEADTPDNFQSRRPNTSFCFLDIRSPGLGDTAMYLCATSRVITGNTEAFFGQGTRLTVV.